This T cell receptor (beta chain) was captured in a study of Graves' ophthalmopathy and Graves' hyperthyroidism. Overall study context: The study drew peripheral blood at initial diagnosis, before any treatment. Study results and limitations: A model of 13 signatures distinguished ophthalmopathy from stable hyperthyroidism at approximately 90% sensitivity and 65% to 84% specificity.

Details on this clonotype: Its matching antigen is unknown.

Germline CDR1 MNHEY, CDR2 SVGEGT. The trim removed 4 bases at V and 4 bases at J, leaving 12 bases unmatched. The CDR3 loop spans 19 amino acids. CDR3 regions of TCR beta were amplified from RNA transcripts. HTBI-primed first-round RT-PCR preceded second-round multiplex PCR. Via MiXCR, TCRdb re-called the multiplex PCR reads, giving one row per CDR3 protein. The sample has roughly 380,000 distinct CDR3 sequences; approximately 15% are singletons. Hyperthyroidism is called stable when no ophthalmopathy develops within 18 months of follow-up. Orbital computed tomography, together with clinical symptoms, serum thyroxine, TRAb and thyroid ultrasound, was used for diagnosis.

V and J are TRBV6-2 or TRBV6-3 and TRBJ2-6; 11 bases map to TRBD2. The receptor was isolated from a woman under 30 with stable Graves' hyperthyroidism. The specimen was peripheral blood. CDR3 in DNA: TGTGCCAGCAGTTCTCCGGCTAGCGGGGGGAGGTCCGGGGCCAACGTCCTGACTTTC. Translation: CASSSPASGGRSGANVLTF.